This entry features one T cell receptor beta chain sequence. The data were taken from a study of blood T cell repertoires in COVID-19. Study-wide context: Collection of acute and convalescent COVID-19 samples took place in the United States, Italy and Spain. The cDNA or gDNA used as material had been derived from T cells, B-cell-depleted T cells, or PBMCs.

Trimming removed 6 bases from V and 6 bases from J, with 12 bases in between. The CDR3 is 12 residues long. Germline V gene sequence: CDR1 MDHEN, CDR2 SYDVKM. Authors' data handling: Researchers report that nucleated cell counts were estimated from reference gene primer amplification. Assay used: immunoSEQ multiplex PCR; TCRdb lists only in-frame clones, some missing. V and J calls and clone size are copied from that table; D and trimming were computed from the DNA. The data contain approximately 110,000 clones, around 88% of them singletons. The chain recombines TRBV28 with TRBJ2-7, with D possibly being TRBD2 (7 bases). The sample consisted of peripheral blood. The sequence came from a human donor in a cohort sampled during active COVID-19. The CDR3 DNA reads TGTGCCAGCAGCCGGCGGGGGCGCGAGCAGTACTTC. Residues: CASSRRGREQYF.